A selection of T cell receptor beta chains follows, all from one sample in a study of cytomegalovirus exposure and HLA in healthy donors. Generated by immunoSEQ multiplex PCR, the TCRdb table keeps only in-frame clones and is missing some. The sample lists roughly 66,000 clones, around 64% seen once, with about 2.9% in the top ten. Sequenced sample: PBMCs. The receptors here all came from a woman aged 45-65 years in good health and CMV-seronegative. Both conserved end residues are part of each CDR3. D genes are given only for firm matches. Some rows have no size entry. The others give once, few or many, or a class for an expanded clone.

CASSHSGKGYSNQPQHF | TGTGCCAGCAGCCATTCAGGGAAGGGTTATAGCAATCAGCCCCAGCATTTT | TRBJ1-5 | NA | few | TRBV28 | 17
CASSFSRTSGRLNEQFF | TGTGCCAGCAGCTTCTCCCGGACTAGCGGGAGGTTGAATGAGCAGTTCTTC | TRBJ2-1 | TRBD2 | NA | TRBV11-2 | 17
CSVVGLAGVEETQYF | TGCAGCGTTGTTGGACTAGCGGGAGTGGAAGAGACCCAGTACTTC | TRBJ2-5 | TRBD2 | NA | TRBV29-1 | 15
CASSQGETQYF | TGCGCCAGCAGCCAGGGCGAGACCCAGTACTTC | TRBJ2-5 | NA | NA | TRBV10-2 | 11
CASSPLLPDQPQHF | TGTGCCAGCAGCCCTCTTCTCCCCGATCAGCCCCAGCATTTT | TRBJ1-5 | NA | NA | TRBV6-8 | 14
CASRPRGRGEKLFF | TGTGCCAGCAGACCGAGGGGGCGCGGTGAAAAACTGTTTTTT | TRBJ1-4 | TRBD1 | few | TRBV2 | 14
CASSERAGGSQETQYF | TGCGCCAGCAGTGAGAGGGCGGGAGGCAGCCAAGAGACCCAGTACTTC | TRBJ2-5 | TRBD2 | few | TRBV10-1 | 16
CASSSVYSNQPQHF | TGTGCCAGCAGCTCCGTTTATAGCAATCAGCCCCAGCATTTT | TRBJ1-5 | NA | few | TRBV7-2 | 14
CASSLNPGSSGNTIYF | TGCGCCAGCAGCTTGAACCCAGGCTCGTCTGGAAACACCATATATTTT | TRBJ1-3 | NA | NA | TRBV5-1 | 16
CASSYSAENYGYTF | TGTGCCAGCAGTTACTCGGCGGAAAACTATGGCTACACCTTC | TRBJ1-2 | NA | NA | TRBV6-5 | 14
CASSQVLSENTEAFF | TGCGCCAGCAGCCAGGTACTGAGCGAGAACACTGAAGCTTTCTTT | TRBJ1-1 | NA | NA | TRBV4-3 | 15
CASSLGGQGMDTEAFF | TGTGCCAGCAGCTTGGGAGGACAGGGGATGGACACTGAAGCTTTCTTT | TRBJ1-1 | TRBD1 | once | TRBV5-4 | 16
CASSPGGSPYEQYF | TGTGCCAGCTCACCGGGAGGGTCCCCGTACGAGCAGTACTTC | TRBJ2-7 | TRBD2 | few | TRBV18 | 14
CAIKQGTNTDTQYF | TGTGCCATCAAACAGGGAACCAACACAGATACGCAGTATTTT | TRBJ2-3 | NA | NA | TRBV10-3 | 14
CAWSGTRGSYNEQFF | TGTGCCTGGAGTGGTACCCGGGGTTCTTACAATGAGCAGTTCTTC | TRBJ2-1 | NA | NA | TRBV30 | 15
CASSLRSGGTREQYF | TGTGCCAGCAGCTTAAGGTCCGGGGGTACTCGCGAGCAGTACTTC | TRBJ2-7 | NA | NA | TRBV7-2 | 15
CASSLGTGYEQYF | TGTGCTAGCAGCTTGGGGACAGGCTACGAGCAGTACTTC | TRBJ2-7 | TRBD1 | NA | TRBV7-7 | 13
CASGGAQDSGYTF | TGTGCCAGCGGGGGGGCGCAGGATAGTGGCTACACCTTC | TRBJ1-2 | NA | few | TRBV28 | 13
CASSVAPTSGTLNEQFF | TGTGCCAGCAGCGTAGCCCCGACTAGCGGGACCCTCAATGAGCAGTTCTTC | TRBJ2-1 | TRBD2 | NA | TRBV9 | 17
CASSETGTDYEQYF | TGCGCCAGCAGCGAAACCGGGACAGACTACGAGCAGTACTTC | TRBJ2-7 | TRBD1 | NA | TRBV5-1 | 14
CAISGSTSYNEQFF | TGTGCCATCAGTGGGAGTACCTCCTACAATGAGCAGTTCTTC | TRBJ2-1 | NA | NA | TRBV10-3 | 14
CASSFGGGRYNEQFF | TGTGCCAGCAGCTTTGGCGGCGGGCGCTACAATGAGCAGTTCTTC | TRBJ2-1 | NA | few | TRBV5-4 | 15
CASSLSSGVEQYF | TGTGCCAGCAGCCTGTCTAGCGGGGTCGAGCAGTACTTC | TRBJ2-7 | TRBD2 | NA | TRBV2 | 13
CASRLTGNRGETQYF | TGTGCCAGCCGTCTTACAGGGAATCGCGGGGAGACCCAGTACTTC | TRBJ2-5 | NA | NA | TRBV28 | 15
CASSRRTGGQETQYF | TGTGCCAGCAGCCGTCGGACAGGGGGCCAAGAGACCCAGTACTTC | TRBJ2-5 | TRBD1 | NA | TRBV6-5 | 15
CASSKTGWRDNEQFF | TGTGCCAGCTCAAAAACGGGGTGGCGGGACAATGAGCAGTTCTTC | TRBJ2-1 | NA | NA | TRBV18 | 15
CASSQYAGNTEAFF | TGTGCCAGCAGCCAATACGCAGGGAACACTGAAGCTTTCTTT | TRBJ1-1 | NA | NA | TRBV7-9 | 14
CASSRAGGQGAEKLFF | TGTGCCAGCAGTCGAGCGGGGGGGCAGGGGGCCGAAAAACTGTTTTTT | TRBJ1-4 | TRBD1 | NA | TRBV9 | 16
CASSRKSSGNTIYF | TGTGCCAGCAGTCGTAAGAGCTCTGGAAACACCATATATTTT | TRBJ1-3 | NA | few | TRBV5-6 | 14
CASSYTGEQYF | TGTGCCAGCAGCTATACAGGGGAGCAGTACTTC | TRBJ2-7 | NA | NA | TRBV28 | 11
CASSPGGAGGIDEQFF | TGTGCCAGCAGCCCCGGGGGGGCGGGAGGCATCGATGAGCAGTTCTTC | TRBJ2-1 | TRBD2 | NA | TRBV5-4 | 16
CASRPTSGSSYEQYF | TGTGCCAGCAGACCGACTAGCGGGAGTAGCTACGAGCAGTACTTC | TRBJ2-7 | TRBD2 | once | TRBV7-2 | 15
CATSRDPGGYSYEQYF | TGTGCCACCAGCAGAGACCCAGGGGGGTACTCCTACGAGCAGTACTTC | TRBJ2-7 | NA | NA | TRBV15 | 16
CASSPGGTGGTYEQYF | TGTGCCAGCAGCCCTGGAGGGACGGGCGGCACCTACGAGCAGTACTTC | TRBJ2-7 | NA | few | TRBV5-4 | 16
CASDAGVSTDTQYF | TGTGCCTCTGATGCGGGGGTGAGCACAGATACGCAGTATTTT | TRBJ2-3 | TRBD2 | few | TRBV30 | 14
CASSLSSGTSEYEQYF | TGTGCCAGCAGTTTATCCTCTGGAACTAGCGAGTACGAGCAGTACTTC | TRBJ2-7 | TRBD2 | NA | TRBV27 | 16
CASTPSKGGGDTQYF | TGTGCCAGCACCCCCAGTAAGGGGGGGGGAGATACGCAGTATTTT | TRBJ2-3 | NA | NA | TRBV28 | 15
CASSVLAGLSYNEQFF | TGTGCCAGCAGTGTATTGGCGGGTCTCTCCTACAATGAGCAGTTCTTC | TRBJ2-1 | NA | NA | TRBV28 | 16
CSVVQGGKTQYF | TGCAGCGTTGTACAGGGGGGAAAGACCCAGTACTTC | TRBJ2-5 | TRBD1 | few | TRBV29-1 | 12
CASSLLQDTEAFF | TGTGCCAGCAGCTTACTACAGGACACTGAAGCTTTCTTT | TRBJ1-1 | NA | many | TRBV7-8 | 13
CASSLVGGNQETQYF | TGCGCCAGCAGCTTGGTGGGGGGAAACCAAGAGACCCAGTACTTC | TRBJ2-5 | NA | NA | TRBV5-1 | 15
CASSEGTSGGNEQFF | TGTGCCAGCAGCGAAGGGACTAGCGGAGGGAATGAGCAGTTCTTC | TRBJ2-1 | TRBD2 | NA | TRBV13 | 15
CASSVGEETQYF | TGTGCCAGCAGCGTTGGAGAAGAGACCCAGTACTTC | TRBJ2-5 | NA | few | TRBV9 | 12
CASSEPGLNTEAFF | TGTGCCAGCAGTGAGCCGGGGTTGAACACTGAAGCTTTCTTT | TRBJ1-1 | NA | NA | TRBV25-1 | 14
CASSHLLGQGPDTQYF | TGTGCCAGCAGCCACCTGTTGGGACAGGGGCCAGATACGCAGTATTTT | TRBJ2-3 | TRBD1 | NA | TRBV11-3 | 16
CASSHGTGIDQPQHF | TGCGCCAGCAGCCACGGGACAGGGATAGATCAGCCCCAGCATTTT | TRBJ1-5 | TRBD1 | NA | TRBV4-1 | 15
CASRGAGYEQYF | TGTGCCAGTCGAGGGGCGGGATACGAGCAGTACTTC | TRBJ2-7 | NA | NA | TRBV19 | 12
CASSLRSTGKAFF | TGTGCCAGCAGCCTTCGTTCGACAGGGAAAGCTTTCTTT | TRBJ1-1 | TRBD1 | NA | TRBV14 | 13
CASSSYRVTEAFF | TGTGCCAGCAGCTCCTACAGGGTCACTGAAGCTTTCTTT | TRBJ1-1 | NA | many | TRBV11-2 | 13
CASSPGQLNTEAFF | TGTGCCAGCAGCCCTGGACAGTTGAACACTGAAGCTTTCTTT | TRBJ1-1 | NA | NA | TRBV7-2 | 14
CASSRTSFYEQYF | TGTGCCAGTTCGAGGACTAGCTTCTACGAGCAGTACTTC | TRBJ2-7 | TRBD2 | few | TRBV19 | 13
CASSPQTRGQSTGELFF | TGTGCCAGCAGCCCCCAAACCAGGGGGCAGAGCACCGGGGAGCTGTTTTTT | TRBJ2-2 | TRBD1 | few | TRBV7-3 | 17
CASSQGLAKTYEQYF | TGCGCCAGCAGCCAAGGACTAGCGAAAACCTACGAGCAGTACTTC | TRBJ2-7 | TRBD2 | NA | TRBV4-1 | 15
CASSQYSNQPQHF | TGTGCCAGCAGTCAGTATAGCAATCAGCCCCAGCATTTT | TRBJ1-5 | NA | few | TRBV25-1 | 13
CASSQDSTIWGLTQYF | TGCGCCAGCAGCCAAGATTCGACAATATGGGGCCTTACGCAGTATTTT | TRBJ2-3 | NA | NA | TRBV4-3 | 16
CASSVGFGSGETQYF | TGTGCCAGCAGCGTAGGGTTCGGGAGCGGCGAGACCCAGTACTTC | TRBJ2-5 | NA | NA | TRBV9 | 15
CASREQAFSNQPQHF | TGTGCCAGCAGGGAACAGGCGTTTAGCAATCAGCCCCAGCATTTT | TRBJ1-5 | NA | NA | TRBV2 | 15
CSVETRQIYGYTF | TGCAGCGTTGAAACGCGGCAGATCTATGGCTACACCTTC | TRBJ1-2 | NA | NA | TRBV29-1 | 13
CASSLGAGTQYF | TGTGCCAGCAGCTTAGGTGCCGGTACGCAGTATTTT | TRBJ2-3 | NA | NA | TRBV7-9 | 12
CASSSFGRENQPQHF | TGTGCCAGCAGTTCCTTCGGACGGGAGAATCAGCCCCAGCATTTT | TRBJ1-5 | NA | few | TRBV28 | 15